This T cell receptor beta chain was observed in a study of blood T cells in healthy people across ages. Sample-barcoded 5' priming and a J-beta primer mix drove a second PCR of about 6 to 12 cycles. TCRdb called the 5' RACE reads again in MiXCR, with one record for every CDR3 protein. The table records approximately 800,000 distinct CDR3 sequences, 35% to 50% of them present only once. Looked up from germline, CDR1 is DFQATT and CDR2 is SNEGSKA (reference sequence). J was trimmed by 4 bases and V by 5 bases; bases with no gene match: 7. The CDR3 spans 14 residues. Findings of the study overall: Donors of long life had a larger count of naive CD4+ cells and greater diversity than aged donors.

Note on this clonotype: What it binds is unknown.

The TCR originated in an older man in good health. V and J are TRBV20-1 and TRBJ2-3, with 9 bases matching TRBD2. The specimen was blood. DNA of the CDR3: TGCAGTGCTCCCCGGCGGGGGGGCTCAGATACGCAGTATTTT. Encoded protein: CSAPRRGGSDTQYF.